This is a list of T cell receptor beta chains from one sample in a study of beta chain features in type 1 diabetes. Libraries were prepared by immunoSEQ multiplex PCR; TCRdb keeps only in-frame clonotypes and omits some of them. The table lists hundreds of thousands of clones, approximately 15% of them singletons, with 0.015% to 0.017% in the top ten. Sequencing was carried out using naive CD4+ T cells from blood. Source of these receptors: a man between 18 and 29 years old with type 1 diabetes. CDR3s include the opening cysteine and the closing phenylalanine or tryptophan. The order of the fields is J gene, clone size, D gene, V gene, CDR3 DNA, CDR3 protein. A D gene is named only where the DNA matches it firmly. Clone size, where shown, is once, few, many, or a class for clones that have expanded.

TRBJ2-2	few	NA	TRBV29-1	TGCAGCGTTGAAAGCAGGGTGGCCGGGGAGCTGTTTTTT	CSVESRVAGELFF
TRBJ1-4	few	TRBD1	TRBV15	TGTGCCACCAGCAGAGGCGGACAGGGCGAAAAACTGTTTTTT	CATSRGGQGEKLFF
TRBJ2-7	few	TRBD1	TRBV7-2	TGTGCCAGCAGCTTAGGTATCGGGACAGGGGGCTACGAGCAGTACTTC	CASSLGIGTGGYEQYF
TRBJ2-5	NA	NA	TRBV20-1	TGCAGTGCCGTTAGCGTGACCCAGTACTTC	CSAVSVTQYF
TRBJ2-5	NA	TRBD2	TRBV18	TGTGCCAGCTCACCACCGAACGGTCTAGCGGGAGAGACCCAGTACTTC	CASSPPNGLAGETQYF
TRBJ2-3	NA	NA	TRBV28	TGTGCCAGCAGCCCCCGGGTGACGGATACGCAGTATTTT	CASSPRVTDTQYF
TRBJ2-1	few	TRBD1	TRBV15	TGTGCCACCAGCAGAGAGGCCGGGACAGGGATTTTCAATGAGCAGTTCTTC	CATSREAGTGIFNEQFF
TRBJ1-4	NA	NA	TRBV28	TGTGCCATCCGGAGATCTAATGAAAAACTGTTTTTT	CAIRRSNEKLFF
TRBJ2-5	once	NA	TRBV5-1	TGCGCCAGCAGCTTGGGGTCGGGGGATAATCGGGAGACCCAGTACTTC	CASSLGSGDNRETQYF
TRBJ1-5	NA	TRBD1	TRBV28	TGTGCCAGCAGTCGAAGACAGGGGCTAAGGAATCAGCCCCAGCATTTT	CASSRRQGLRNQPQHF
TRBJ2-1	few	TRBD2	TRBV18	TGTGCCAGCTCATCGTCGTTTAGCGGGGTTGTATACAATGAGCAGTTCTTC	CASSSSFSGVVYNEQFF
TRBJ1-2	NA	NA	TRBV7-2	TGTGCCAGCAGCTTAGACTACTCCGGGGGCTACACCTTC	CASSLDYSGGYTF
TRBJ1-4	few	TRBD1	TRBV28	TGTGCCAGCAGTTTATCCCAGCTAAGGGGGCGCGGATGGAAACTGTTTTTT	CASSLSQLRGRGWKLFF
TRBJ1-5	few	NA	TRBV9	TGTGCCAGCAGCGCCGGACAGCATAGCAATCAGCCCCAGCATTTT	CASSAGQHSNQPQHF
TRBJ2-3	few	NA	TRBV4-2	TGTGCCAGCAGCCGGGGCGCAACTAGCACAGATACGCAGTATTTT	CASSRGATSTDTQYF
TRBJ2-1	NA	NA	TRBV5-1	TGCGCCAGCAGCCCGACGGGGGATGAGCAGTTCTTC	CASSPTGDEQFF
TRBJ1-1	few	NA	TRBV4-1	TGCGCCAGCAGCCAAGAACGACGTAGGACAGAGTCTGAAGCTTTCTTT	CASSQERRRTESEAFF
TRBJ2-7	few	NA	TRBV5-1	TGCGCCAGCAGCTTAATCACAGGGAGCGAGCAGTACTTC	CASSLITGSEQYF
TRBJ2-7	NA	NA	TRBV7-4	TGTGCCAGCAGCTTAGTACAGGGCCTGGGAAACGAGCAGTACTTC	CASSLVQGLGNEQYF
TRBJ2-3	few	NA	TRBV5-4	TGTGCCAGCAGGCTGGGCATGGTTAGCACAGATACGCAGTATTTT	CASRLGMVSTDTQYF
TRBJ2-1	NA	TRBD2	TRBV2	TGTGCCAGCAGGATTAGCGGGCTCTACAATGAGCAGTTCTTC	CASRISGLYNEQFF
TRBJ2-1	few	NA	TRBV5-1	TGCGCCAGCAGCTTGGCACTGCCCTCTTACAATGAGCAGTTCTTC	CASSLALPSYNEQFF
TRBJ2-1	NA	NA	TRBV10-3	TGTGCCATCAGACCGGGACTGGGGGGGCGAGAGCAGTTCTTC	CAIRPGLGGREQFF
TRBJ1-2	many	NA	TRBV29-1	TGCAGCGAACACAGGGAGACCTCCTATGGCTACACCTTC	CSEHRETSYGYTF
TRBJ2-7	NA	TRBD2	TRBV5-1	TGCGCCAGCAGCTTGGCTCTAGCGGGTTGGACTTCCTACGAGCAGTACTTC	CASSLALAGWTSYEQYF
TRBJ1-2	few	TRBD1	TRBV14	TGTGCCAGCGGGACAGGGTATGGCTACACCTTC	CASGTGYGYTF
TRBJ2-3	NA	NA	TRBV5-4	TGTGCCAGCAGCTTGGCCGAGCGGGGCACAGATACGCAGTATTTT	CASSLAERGTDTQYF
TRBJ1-3	few	NA	TRBV9	TGTGCCAGCAGCGTAGATGGGCAGGACACCATATATTTT	CASSVDGQDTIYF
TRBJ2-1	NA	NA	TRBV19	TGTGCCAGTAGTACTCTAGCCTCAGGTAGCAATGAGCAGTTCTTC	CASSTLASGSNEQFF
TRBJ2-1	few	TRBD2	TRBV19	TGTGCCAGTAGTAAATTAGCGGGTCGGGCTTACAATGAGCAGTTCTTC	CASSKLAGRAYNEQFF
TRBJ2-2	few	TRBD2	TRBV7-9	TGTGCCAGCCGCCTGACTAGCGGGTTTTTCACCGGGGAGCTGTTTTTT	CASRLTSGFFTGELFF
TRBJ2-2	NA	TRBD2	TRBV10-3	TGTGCCAGCGGGGGAGTGAGACACACCGGGGAGCTGTTTTTT	CASGGVRHTGELFF
TRBJ1-5	few	NA	TRBV6-6	TGTGCCAGCAATGGCAGGGAAGATCAGCCCCAGCATTTT	CASNGREDQPQHF
TRBJ2-7	NA	TRBD2	TRBV5-1	TGCGCCAGCAGCGCCTGGACTAGCGGAATCTCCTACGAGCAGTACTTC	CASSAWTSGISYEQYF
TRBJ2-1	few	NA	TRBV10-2	TGCGCCAGCAGTATAGCCCCGACGGAGCAGTTCTTC	CASSIAPTEQFF
TRBJ2-3	NA	NA	TRBV4-3	TGCGCCAGCAGCCAAGTTACTAGCACAGATACGCAGTATTTT	CASSQVTSTDTQYF
TRBJ1-2	few	NA	TRBV6-6	TGTGCCAGCAAAGGCCAGGGGATAAGAGGCTACACCTTC	CASKGQGIRGYTF
TRBJ2-4	NA	TRBD2	TRBV4-3	TGCGCCAGCAGCTCACGGCGGGGGGCCACGGACATTCAGTACTTC	CASSSRRGATDIQYF
TRBJ2-2	few	NA	TRBV15	TGTGCCACAAAATGGCGTCAGGGGAGCGGGGAGCTGTTTTTT	CATKWRQGSGELFF